This T cell receptor (beta chain) was identified during a study of a mutant IDH1 vaccine in newly diagnosed glioma. Study details: Treated patients, approximately 62% male and around 40% female, averaged approximately 40 years of age.

From germline, CDR1 is LGHNA and CDR2 YNFKEQ. This CDR3 region has 13 residues. The ends were cut back, 4 bases at V and 2 bases at J, with 8 bases in the middle. About this clone itself: What it binds is unknown.

Time point noted: week 11, during vaccination. Each dose delivered 300 ug of mutant IDH1 20-mer peptide subcutaneously with imiquimod. Here immunoSEQ multiplex PCR was the method, and the copy in TCRdb shows in-frame clones only, minus some. In the table there are roughly 60,000 clones, around 80% of which are singletons. This specimen was PBMCs, taken from a glioma patient whose treatment included an IDH1 peptide vaccine. The TCR sequence derives from a man in his thirties or forties with glioma. The chain employs TRBV4-2 and TRBJ2-5; D unresolved. CDR3 DNA: TGTGCCAGCAGCCCGCCCGGACAAGAGACCCAGTACTTC. This translates into CASSPPGQETQYF.